This T cell receptor (beta chain) was profiled in a study of CD8 T cells in ankylosing spondylitis. Study observations and caveats: Past studies reported some motif variants in reactive arthritis synovial fluid and blood. Significant enrichment of disease-linked clones was reported in matched ankylosing spondylitis synovial fluid. Made up of 7 to 9 highly homologous variants, a TCR beta motif appeared characteristic of ankylosing spondylitis blood.

Library preparation for TCR beta used quantitative 5'-RACE with molecular barcodes. TCRdb analysed the 5' RACE reads with MiXCR anew, one entry per CDR3 protein. The sample yields approximately 500,000 distinct CDR3 sequences, about 13% seen once. This clonotype appeared a few times. The antigen is undetermined. Germline assignment: CDR1 KGHSH and CDR2 LQKENI. The CDR3 loop spans 15 amino acids. V was shortened by 5 bases and J by 4 bases, with 15 bases between the two germline ends. The TCR sequence derives from a male donor with ankylosing spondylitis. This chain links TRBV18 with TRBJ1-5; D is perhaps TRBD1 (6 bases). The material sequenced was blood, either unsorted or a sorted T cell fraction (not recorded which). CDR3 amino acids: CASSEWTVPNQPQHF. Here the CDR3 DNA reads TGTGCCAGCTCAGAGTGGACAGTTCCTAATCAGCCCCAGCATTTT.